These 16 T cell receptor beta chains were sequenced from one sample in a study of blood T cell repertoires in COVID-19 (TCRdb year 2020). Library construction relied on the immunoSEQ multiplex PCR assay. TCRdb obtained this table from immuneACCESS and retained in-frame rearrangements with V and J assigned. These tables miss some clones; where compared with another copy, unresolved V genes account for less than half of the shortfall, and the remainder is unexplained. The sample records approximately 240,000 clones, roughly nine tenths of which are singletons. Under 6.5% of the sample is in the top ten clones. Sequencing was performed on PBMCs or T cells enriched from blood (not recorded which). These receptor sequences come from a woman aged 25 to 45 with acute COVID-19.

This chain joins TRBV14 and TRBJ2-7; perhaps TRBD2 as D (6 bases). There are 16 residues in the CDR3. The germline V gene encodes CDR1 SGHDN and CDR2 FVKESK. Between the trimmed V and J ends, which lost 4 bases and 1 base, there was a span of 17 bases. Written as DNA, the CDR3 is TGTGCCAGCAGCCGGGCCCCTGTAGCGGCATCCTACGAGCAGTACTTC. Protein: CASSRAPVAASYEQYF.

V is TRBV9 and J is TRBJ2-1; 10 nucleotides align to TRBD2. This CDR3 has 16 amino acids. J lost 4 bases, V lost 3 bases, and 7 bases had no gene match. The germline CDR1 and CDR2 sequences are SGDLS and YYNGEE. DNA of the CDR3: TGTGCCAGCAGCGCCCCCGGGACTAGCGCGTACAATGAGCAGTTCTTC. This gives the protein CASSAPGTSAYNEQFF. The full variable domain, in which reference TRBV9 and TRBJ2-1 provide the parts outside the CDR3, is DSGVTQTPKHLITATGQRVTLRCSPRSGDLSVYWYQQSLDQGLQFLIQYYNGEERAKGNILERFSAQQFPDLHSELNLSSLELGDSALYFCASSAPGTSAYNEQFFGPGTRLTVL.

The V call is TRBV2, the J call TRBJ2-7; D is unresolved. There are 13 residues in the CDR3. From germline, CDR1 is SNHLY and CDR2 FYNNEI. Trimming stripped 4 bases from V and 9 bases from J, with 16 bases between. The CDR3: CASSGTPPSRQYF. The CDR3 DNA follows: TGTGCCAGCAGTGGCACCCCCCCGAGTCGGCAGTACTTC.

This rearrangement joins TRBV6-1 to TRBJ2-7; TRBD2 matches 11 bases. There are 17 residues in the CDR3. Germline lookup yields CDR1 MNHNS and CDR2 SASEGT. Losses at the gene ends were 3 bases for V and 0 bases for J; bases not matched to a gene: 7. In DNA form, the CDR3 reads TGTGCCAGCAGTGACGTCCTAGCGGGGGGTAGCTCCTACGAGCAGTACTTC. Protein: CASSDVLAGGSSYEQYF.

This rearrangement joins TRBV3-1 (or the pseudogene TRBV3-2) to TRBJ2-5; the D is unclear. The CDR3 loop spans 14 amino acids. Between the trimmed V and J ends, which lost 5 bases and 3 bases, there was a span of 13 bases. Germline CDR1 LGHDT, CDR2 YNNKEL (reference sequence). The CDR3 sequence: CASSALGSKETQYF. For the CDR3, the DNA is TGTGCCAGCAGCGCTCTGGGCAGTAAAGAGACCCAGTACTTC.

The V gene is TRBV10-1, the J gene TRBJ2-7; TRBD2 aligns across 7 bases. There are 16 residues in the CDR3. Trimming removed 3 bases from V and 5 bases from J; junction bases left unmatched: 13. Per germline, CDR1 WNHNN and CDR2 SYGVQD (reference sequence). CDR3 bases: TGCGCCAGCAGTGATAAGAGGACTAGTTGGATGGACGAGCAGTACTTC. It yields the protein CASSDKRTSWMDEQYF.

V and J are TRBV6-1 and TRBJ1-2; no clear D gene. The CDR3 is 13 residues long. CDR1 is MNHNS, CDR2 SASEGT, per germline. Trimming took 2 bases from V and 8 from J, leaving 12 bases between them. Here the CDR3 reads CASSELERRGYTF. The CDR3 DNA reads TGTGCCAGCAGTGAATTAGAACGTCGGGGCTACACCTTC.

The chain carries TRBV6-6 and TRBJ1-5, with a weak D call TRBD1 (5 bases). Looked up from germline, CDR1 is MNHNY and CDR2 is SVGAGI (reference sequence). Trimming took 4 bases from V and 5 from J, leaving 15 bases between them. The CDR3 is made up of 15 amino acids. In DNA, the CDR3 is TGTGCCAGCAGTTCCCCCTGGGAGGGGCATCAGCCCCAGCATTTT. Encoded protein: CASSSPWEGHQPQHF.

This clone showed up just a few times. The rearrangement uses TRBV5-1 and TRBJ2-1; no definite D call. The germline V and J ends were trimmed by 3 bases and 2 bases, with 15 bases remaining between them. Germline CDR1 SGHRS, CDR2 YFSETQ. The CDR3 spans 16 residues. CDR3 amino acids: CASSSLTKMTYNEQFF. CDR3 DNA: TGCGCCAGCAGCTCCTTAACTAAAATGACCTACAATGAGCAGTTCTTC.

This rearrangement joins TRBV18 to TRBJ1-1, with D unclear. Germline V gene data show CDR1 as KGHSH and CDR2 as LQKENI. V was pared by 0 bases and J by 2 bases, with 16 bases between. The CDR3 contains 17 residues. The CDR3 nucleotides are TGTGCCAGCTCACCACCGAGTCGCGTCGGACTAAACACTGAAGCTTTCTTT. Protein: CASSPPSRVGLNTEAFF.

The chain couples TRBV3-1 (or the pseudogene TRBV3-2) to TRBJ2-5; 8 bases fit TRBD2. Germline V gene sequence: CDR1 LGHDT, CDR2 YNNKEL (reference sequence). The CDR3 is 15 amino acids. Trimming removed 6 bases from V and 5 bases from J; junction bases left unmatched: 11. Here the CDR3 reads CASRPLTGGSETQYF. The CDR3 DNA is TGTGCCAGCAGACCCCTCACGGGGGGGAGCGAGACCCAGTACTTC.

The chain combines TRBV15 with TRBJ1-3; D possibly corresponds to TRBD1 (5 bases). The germline V and J ends were trimmed by 0 bases and 0 bases, with 9 bases remaining between them. The CDR3 is 16 residues long. Germline-derived CDR1 and CDR2 are LNHNV and YYDKDF (reference sequence). The CDR3 loop is CATSRDGTNSGNTIYF. In DNA form, the CDR3 reads TGTGCCACCAGCAGAGATGGGACTAACTCTGGAAACACCATATATTTT.

This chain links TRBV28 with TRBJ2-5; perhaps TRBD2 as D (5 bases). The CDR3 sequence is 14 residues long. The germline gives CDR1 MDHEN, CDR2 SYDVKM. V was trimmed by 6 bases and J by 5 bases, leaving 16 bases between them. CDR3 sequence: CASSRGPLGETQYF. The CDR3 region has the DNA TGTGCCAGCAGCCGGGGTCCTCTAGGGGAGACCCAGTACTTC.

This rearrangement joins TRBV19 to TRBJ2-4; possibly TRBD1 for D (5 bases). Germline assignment: CDR1 LNHDA and CDR2 SQIVND (reference sequence). The CDR3 is made up of 17 amino acids. Trimming cost V 2 bases and J 0 bases, with 14 bases left between them. The CDR3 region has the DNA TGTGCCAGTAGTATACGCAGGACAAATGTAGCCAAAAACATTCAGTACTTC. The encoded protein is CASSIRRTNVAKNIQYF.

The chain joins TRBV10-3 to TRBJ1-2; D unclear. The germline V gene has CDR1 ENHRY and CDR2 SYGVKD. There are 13 residues in the CDR3. V lost 0 bases and J 5 bases, leaving 7 bases between the germline ends. CDR3 amino acids: CAISESPEYGYTF. CDR3 nucleotide sequence: TGTGCCATCAGTGAGTCCCCTGAGTATGGCTACACCTTC.

To note about this clone: The junction departs from germline at one end; a sequencing error may be responsible. The V and J genes are TRBV7-7 and TRBJ2-2; tentatively, D is TRBD1 (6 bases). CDR1 is SSHAT, CDR2 FNYEAQ, per germline (reference sequence). The CDR3 length is 16 residues. The CDR3: CASSSSQGIGAGELFF. The CDR3 DNA is TGTGCTAGCAGCTCATCACAGGGAATCGGAGCCGGGGAGCTGTTTTTT.